The 21 T cell receptor beta chains listed next were all sequenced from one sample in a study of PD-1 blockade in mismatch repair-deficient tumors. TCRdb keeps only in-frame clones here, not all; method: immunoSEQ multiplex PCR. The table has tens of thousands of clones, approximately 81% seen once. Sequencing used peripheral blood, obtained 12 weeks after starting pembrolizumab. Receptors were obtained from an adult with mismatch repair-deficient cancer.

This chain uses TRBV5-4 with TRBJ2-5; TRBD1 is a possible D gene (5 bases). V was trimmed by 4 bases and J by 2 bases, leaving 9 bases between them. The CDR3 is made up of 13 amino acids. Germline CDR1 and CDR2: SGHNT and YYREEE (reference sequence). CDR3 nucleotides: TGTGCCAGCAGCCTCAGACAGCAAGAGACCCAGTACTTC. This codes for CASSLRQQETQYF.

The chain links TRBV4-3 to TRBJ2-1, with TRBD1 identical over 8 bases. Germline V gene lookup returns CDR1 LGHNA and CDR2 YSLEER. After removal of 2 bases from V and 7 bases from J, the junction contained 7 bases not matched to a gene. The CDR3 runs 15 residues. The CDR3 bases are TGCGCCAGCAGCCAACAATACAGGGGGGTGAATGAGCAGTTCTTC. Translating it yields CASSQQYRGVNEQFF.

The CDR3 sequence: CASSATGNTEAFF. Here the CDR3 DNA reads TGTGCCAGCAGCGCGACAGGGAACACTGAAGCTTTCTTT. The chain links TRBV7-9 to TRBJ1-1, with a possible D match to TRBD1 (6 bases). Germline loops: CDR1 SEHNR, CDR2 FQNEAQ (reference sequence). Trimming left V 5 bases short and J 1 base short, with 8 bases between. The CDR3 consists of 13 residues.

V usage is TRBV19 and J usage is TRBJ2-3; 9 bases align to TRBD2. Germline CDR1 is LNHDA and CDR2 is SQIVND (reference sequence). Trimming cost V 10 bases and J 4 bases; bases outside gene matches: 9. The CDR3 is made up of 14 amino acids. In nucleotides, the CDR3 is TGTGCCACCTCTTTAGCGGGAGCCCCAGATACGCAGTATTTT. This encodes CATSLAGAPDTQYF.

V and J are TRBV27 and TRBJ2-1; TRBD2 matches 11 bases. The CDR3 extends over 15 amino acids. Germline-derived CDR1 and CDR2 are MNHEY and SMNVEV (reference sequence). V lost 6 bases to trimming and J lost 1 base; unmatched junction nucleotides: 2. The CDR3 DNA is TGTGCCAGCAGGGTAGCGGGAGGGTCCTACAATGAGCAGTTCTTC. It yields the protein CASRVAGGSYNEQFF.

This clone was picked up one time. The V and J genes are TRBV18 and TRBJ2-1; no firm D call. The V end was cut by 0 bases, the J end by 2 bases, with 8 bases between. Per the germline V gene, CDR1 is KGHSH and CDR2 is LQKENI. The CDR3 has 15 residues. Here the CDR3 reads CASSPPRPPYNEQFF. The CDR3 coding sequence is TGTGCCAGCTCACCACCCAGGCCACCCTACAATGAGCAGTTCTTC. Supplemented by reference TRBV18 and TRBJ2-1, the full variable domain reads NAGVMQNPRHLVRRRGQEARLRCSPMKGHSHVYWYRQLPEEGLKFMVYLQKENIIDESGMPKERFSAEFPKEGPSILRIQQVVRGDSAAYFCASSPPRPPYNEQFFGPGTRLTVL.

The V gene is TRBV5-4, the J gene TRBJ2-2; 9 bases are shared with TRBD2. The trim removed 5 bases at V and 4 bases at J, leaving 6 bases unmatched. This CDR3 contains 15 residues. CDR1 and CDR2 (germline): SGHNT, YYREEE (reference sequence). DNA for the CDR3: TGTGCCAGCAGTCGTCTTAGCGGGAGCACCGGGGAGCTGTTTTTT. Translated, it gives CASSRLSGSTGELFF.

The rearrangement links TRBV5-1 to TRBJ1-1; D not resolved. This CDR3 region has 14 residues. The germline V gene has CDR1 SGHRS and CDR2 YFSETQ. V lost 0 bases to trimming and J lost 0 bases, with 6 bases between them. For the CDR3, the DNA is TGCGCCAGCAGCTTGGACACTCTGAACACTGAAGCTTTCTTT. Encoded protein: CASSLDTLNTEAFF.

The chain couples TRBV2 to TRBJ2-4, with 9 bases fitting TRBD1. Germline assignment: CDR1 SNHLY and CDR2 FYNNEI. Trimming cost V 5 bases and J 3 bases; bases outside gene matches: 8. The CDR3 has 16 amino acids. DNA for the CDR3: TGTGCCAGCAGTTACACAGGGGGCGCTGGCAAAAACATTCAGTACTTC. Its protein is CASSYTGGAGKNIQYF. Filled out from reference TRBV2 and TRBJ2-4, the complete variable domain reads EPEVTQTPSHQVTQMGQEVILRCVPISNHLYFYWYRQILGQKVEFLVSFYNNEISEKSEIFDDQFSVERPDGSNFTLKIRSTKLEDSAMYFCASSYTGGAGKNIQYFGAGTRLSVL.

CDR3 sequence: CASSPETGLNTEAFF. DNA of the CDR3: TGTGCCAGCAGCCCTGAGACAGGGCTGAACACTGAAGCTTTCTTT. This chain links TRBV5-6 with TRBJ1-1; 7 positions match TRBD1. The CDR3 spans 15 residues. The junction had 6 bases not matched to a gene; V was cut back by 4 bases and J by 0 bases. From germline, CDR1 is SGHDT and CDR2 YYEEEE.

This clone was seen more than once but under ten times. The CDR3 spells CASSLVGQGETQYF. DNA for the CDR3: TGTGCCAGCAGCTTGGTCGGACAGGGGGAGACCCAGTACTTC. This rearrangement joins TRBV5-4 to TRBJ2-5; 9 positions match TRBD1. Unmatched junction bases numbered 2, after V lost 0 bases and J lost 5 bases. The CDR3 is made up of 14 amino acids. CDR1 and CDR2 from the germline V gene are SGHNT and YYREEE (reference sequence). Full variable domain (remainder filled in from reference TRBV5-4 and TRBJ2-5): ETGVTQSPTHLIKTRGQQVTLRCSSQSGHNTVSWYQQALGQGPQFIFQYYREEENGRGNFPPRFSGLQFPNYSSELNVNALELDDSALYLCASSLVGQGETQYFGPGTRLLVL.

The J gene is TRBJ1-2, the V gene TRBV4-1; a possible D gene is TRBD1 (5 bases). Germline assignment: CDR1 MGHRA and CDR2 YSYEKL. Trimming stripped 0 bases from V and 1 base from J, with 9 bases between. This CDR3 contains 15 residues. CDR3 coding DNA: TGCGCCAGCAGCCAAGATCGGGGGGGTAACTATGGCTACACCTTC. Its translation: CASSQDRGGNYGYTF.

The J gene is TRBJ1-5, the V gene TRBV27; D is ambiguous. The V and J ends lost 3 bases and 6 bases respectively, with 9 bases between them. This CDR3 region has 13 residues. Germline-derived CDR1 and CDR2 are MNHEY and SMNVEV (reference sequence). Here the CDR3 reads CASSLFRGQPQHF. CDR3 DNA: TGTGCCAGCAGTTTGTTTCGGGGTCAGCCCCAGCATTTT.

This clone was observed a single time. This chain joins TRBV5-6 and TRBJ1-4; 8 nucleotides line up with TRBD1. Germline V gene sequence: CDR1 SGHDT, CDR2 YYEEEE. J lost 0 bases, V lost 5 bases, and 6 bases had no gene match. This CDR3 region has 16 residues. CDR3 sequence (DNA): TGTGCCAGCAGTCGCGAACAGGGGGCAACTAATGAAAAACTGTTTTTT. Protein sequence: CASSREQGATNEKLFF.

The chain joins TRBV4-2 to TRBJ2-7; 7 bases map to TRBD1. Germline assignment: CDR1 LGHNA and CDR2 YNFKEQ. This CDR3 is built from 16 residues. Losses at the gene ends were 1 base for V and 1 base for J; bases not matched to a gene: 7. The CDR3 region is CASSQASGQASYEQYF. CDR3 DNA sequence: TGTGCCAGCAGCCAAGCCTCCGGACAGGCGTCCTACGAGCAGTACTTC.

This clone has more than one count but fewer than ten. V and J are TRBV4-1 and TRBJ2-1, with D unclear. V was trimmed by 5 bases and J by 6 bases, leaving 11 bases between them. Germline-derived CDR1 and CDR2 are MGHRA and YSYEKL. This CDR3 is built from 13 residues. The CDR3 here is CASSSDPSNEQFF. For the CDR3, the DNA is TGCGCCAGCAGCTCAGACCCTTCCAATGAGCAGTTCTTC.

The chain couples TRBV5-1 to TRBJ2-1; 7 positions match TRBD1. The germline V gene has CDR1 SGHRS and CDR2 YFSETQ. The CDR3 extends over 16 amino acids. V gave up 2 bases and J gave up 5 bases; unmatched junction bases: 10. CDR3 DNA: TGCGCCAGCAGCTTTCAGTCTGACAGGGCAAACAATGAGCAGTTCTTC. Protein product: CASSFQSDRANNEQFF.

The V gene is TRBV11-2, the J gene TRBJ2-5; 12 bases agree with TRBD2. CDR3 size: 14 residues. Unmatched junction bases numbered 2, after V lost 6 bases and J lost 3 bases. The germline CDR1 and CDR2 sequences are SGHAT and FQNNGV. The CDR3 nucleotides are TGTGCCAGCAGTAGACTAGCGGGAGAAGAGACCCAGTACTTC. This codes for CASSRLAGEETQYF.

Concerning this clone: This CDR3 is also generated by other DNA sequences in the sample. The chain employs TRBV6-1 and TRBJ2-5; D gene ambiguous. Trimming removed 3 bases from V and 5 bases from J, with 10 bases in between. Germline values: CDR1 MNHNS, CDR2 SASEGT. The CDR3 length is 13 residues. The DNA for the CDR3 is TGTGCCAGCAGTGATCAGGCTGGGGAGACCCAGTACTTC. Its translation: CASSDQAGETQYF.

The CDR3 DNA is TGTGCCAGTAGTTTGAGATCGGGACAGGGGGCCGGGGAGCTGTTTTTT. Protein: CASSLRSGQGAGELFF. V and J are TRBV19 and TRBJ2-2; 11 nucleotides match TRBD1. The CDR3 is 16 residues long. V trimming: 5 bases; J trimming: 6 bases; junction bases outside the gene matches: 8. Germline CDR1 LNHDA, CDR2 SQIVND (reference sequence).

J is TRBJ2-1 and V is TRBV10-3; D perhaps matches TRBD2 (6 bases). V shed 1 base and J shed 3 bases, with 10 bases lying between them. The CDR3 runs to 15 residues. Germline V gene sequence: CDR1 ENHRY, CDR2 SYGVKD. This CDR3 is CAISEFSGYYNEQFF. The CDR3 DNA reads TGTGCCATCAGTGAGTTTAGCGGATACTACAATGAGCAGTTCTTC.